This TCR beta chain was captured by sequencing in a study of blood T cells in healthy people across ages. CDR3 length: 11 residues. Germline values: CDR1 MNHNY, CDR2 SVGAGI (reference sequence). After removal of 8 bases from V and 10 bases from J, the junction contained 5 bases not matched to a gene. Drawing of peripheral blood yielded about 10 milliliters from each donor. Extracted total RNA amounted to at least 6 micrograms for each sample. Notes on the study in general: Long-lived donors had more naive CD4+ cells and higher diversity than aged donors.

The authors ran a second PCR of about 6 to 11 cycles using a sample-barcoded 5' primer and a J-beta primer mix. Each of the samples gave a minimum of 3 million paired-end reads that contained CDR3. TCRdb independently ran MiXCR on the 5' RACE reads; one entry per CDR3 protein. The table has around 1,500,000 distinct CDR3 sequences, 28% seen once. For this clonotype: Its cognate antigen is unknown.

Sequencing was done on a sample of blood. The chain combines TRBV6-6 with TRBJ2-1, with 7 bases lining up with TRBD2. The sequence was obtained from a woman in her thirties in good health. CDR3 bases: TGTGCCAGCGAGAAGCGGGGCGAGCAGTTCTTC. Translated, it gives CASEKRGEQFF.